The 15 T cell receptor beta chains listed next were all sequenced from one sample in a study of OX40 agonist ivuxolimab in advanced cancers. The repertoire was sequenced with immunoSEQ multiplex PCR; TCRdb's copy has only in-frame clones and lacks some. The repertoire holds about 48,000 clones, around 86% seen once, with 1.9% in the top ten. The starting material was CD4+ or CD8+ T cells sorted from blood, obtained in a trial of the OX40 agonist ivuxolimab. Source of these receptors: an adult with an advanced solid tumor such as melanoma, head and neck, liver or kidney cancer.

V and J are TRBV4-1 and TRBJ1-3, with D uncertain. Germline CDR1 and CDR2: MGHRA and YSYEKL. The CDR3 has 15 amino acids. V gave up 4 bases and J gave up 1 base, with 11 bases separating them. CDR3 bases: TGCGCCAGCAGCCTTGCACCCATATCTGGAAACACCATATATTTT. Amino acids: CASSLAPISGNTIYF.

This rearrangement joins TRBV18 to TRBJ2-3; 11 nucleotides line up with TRBD2. The CDR3 consists of 16 residues. Germline values: CDR1 KGHSH, CDR2 LQKENI. V shed 2 bases and J 2 bases; nucleotides not matched to a gene: 3. This CDR3 reads CASSPRLAGNTDTQYF. The CDR3 DNA reads as TGTGCCAGCTCACCAAGACTAGCGGGGAACACAGATACGCAGTATTTT.

The DNA for the CDR3 is TGCGCCAGCATGCCAGGATCAGGAAACACCATATATTTT. Translating it yields CASMPGSGNTIYF. V and J are TRBV5-1 and TRBJ1-3; D unclear. Germline CDR1 and CDR2: SGHRS and YFSETQ. The V end was cut by 6 bases, the J end by 4 bases, with 11 bases between. The CDR3 has 13 amino acids.

The chain is built from TRBV6-5 and TRBJ2-6; D gene unclear. V lost 0 bases to trimming and J lost 0 bases, with 6 bases between them. Germline assignment: CDR1 MNHEY and CDR2 SVGAGI. The length of the CDR3 is 16 residues. The CDR3 region has the DNA TGTGCCAGCAGTTACTCCCCTTACTCTGGGGCCAACGTCCTGACTTTC. Amino acids: CASSYSPYSGANVLTF.

This chain joins TRBV7-9 and TRBJ2-1; 10 nucleotides line up with TRBD1. From germline, CDR1 is SEHNR and CDR2 FQNEAQ (reference sequence). The CDR3 runs to 15 residues. V shed 2 bases and J 9 bases; nucleotides not matched to a gene: 7. The CDR3 loop reads CASSLWGTGVAEQFF. CDR3 nucleotide sequence: TGTGCCAGCAGCTTATGGGGGACAGGGGTGGCTGAGCAGTTCTTC.

The V and J genes are TRBV6-6 and TRBJ2-3; the D gene could be TRBD1 or TRBD2 (5 bases each). The CDR3 is made up of 12 amino acids. Germline values: CDR1 MNHNY, CDR2 SVGAGI (reference sequence). V gave up 4 bases and J gave up 14 bases, with 16 bases separating them. The CDR3 is CASSLPGRPGYF. In nucleotides, the CDR3 is TGTGCCAGCAGTTTACCGGGGCGCCCCGGGTATTTT.

This clone was counted between two and nine times. The rearrangement joins TRBV19 to TRBJ1-2, with D unclear. Trimming took off 1 base at V and 7 bases at J, with 10 bases between the two ends. Germline CDR1 reads LNHDA; CDR2 reads SQIVND (reference sequence). This CDR3 contains 13 residues. The CDR3 is CASSIAPPVGYTF. The DNA of the CDR3 is TGTGCCAGTAGTATAGCACCTCCGGTTGGCTACACCTTC.

The chain links TRBV7-3 to TRBJ1-2; 7 nucleotides match TRBD1. V lost 5 bases and J lost 1; bases outside the gene matches: 10. The V gene's germline CDR1 is SGHTA and CDR2 FQGTGA. The CDR3 length is 16 residues. CDR3 residues: CASSPGDRAINYGYTF. The DNA of the CDR3 is TGTGCCAGCAGCCCCGGAGACAGGGCGATTAACTATGGCTACACCTTC.

The chain employs TRBV7-3 and TRBJ2-2; unclear D gene. Deletions cut 1 base from V and 0 bases from J, with 9 bases between. The CDR3 length is 16 residues. Germline values: CDR1 SGHTA, CDR2 FQGTGA. The CDR3 bases are TGTGCCAGCAGCTTAAATGGGCAGTCGAACACCGGGGAGCTGTTTTTT. This sequence encodes CASSLNGQSNTGELFF.

V gene TRBV4-2 combines with J gene TRBJ2-7; D is uncertain. V lost 5 bases and J 0 bases, leaving 14 bases between the germline ends. This CDR3 is built from 15 residues. CDR1 and CDR2 (germline): LGHNA, YNFKEQ. This CDR3 reads CASSGGDIRSYEQYF. CDR3 nucleotides: TGTGCCAGCAGCGGTGGAGACATCCGCTCCTACGAGCAGTACTTC.

This chain uses TRBV2 with TRBJ2-1; the D is unclear. Germline V gene sequence: CDR1 SNHLY, CDR2 FYNNEI. Trimming pared 3 bases from V and 8 bases from J, leaving 8 bases between. CDR3 length: 12 amino acids. As DNA, the CDR3 is TGTGCCAGCAGTGATTTCGAGTATGAGCAGTTCTTC. Its protein is CASSDFEYEQFF.

The chain is built from TRBV7-3 and TRBJ1-1; no firm D call. The germline CDR1 and CDR2 sequences are SGHTA and FQGTGA. The CDR3 spans 16 residues. V dropped 2 bases and J dropped 0 bases, with 13 bases sitting between them. CDR3 sequence (DNA): TGTGCCAGCAGCTTATGGGGAGGTAGGGTGAACACTGAAGCTTTCTTT. It specifies CASSLWGGRVNTEAFF.

The chain carries TRBV7-2 and TRBJ2-1, with 12 bases fitting TRBD2. CDR1 is SGHTA, CDR2 FQGNSA, per germline. With V trimmed by 3 bases and J by 4 bases, 4 bases remained unmatched. The CDR3 extends over 16 amino acids. CDR3 loop: CASSFGTSGRYNEQFF. In DNA form, the CDR3 reads TGTGCCAGCAGCTTCGGGACTAGCGGGCGGTACAATGAGCAGTTCTTC.

V gene TRBV7-3 combines with J gene TRBJ2-1, with 13 bases lining up with TRBD2. Unmatched junction bases numbered 3, after V lost 6 bases and J lost 7 bases. Per the germline V gene, CDR1 is SGHTA and CDR2 is FQGTGA. The CDR3 runs to 14 residues. DNA for the CDR3: TGTGCCAGCAGAACTAGCGGGGGGGTAAATGAGCAGTTCTTC. Protein sequence: CASRTSGGVNEQFF.

The gene calls are TRBV6-5 and TRBJ1-1; possibly TRBD1 for D (5 bases). This CDR3 spans 13 amino acids. With 2 bases removed from V and 8 bases from J, the gap between germline ends came to 12 bases. CDR1 MNHEY and CDR2 SVGAGI come from the germline V gene. This chain's CDR3 is CASSYPGRGEAFF. The DNA for the CDR3 is TGTGCCAGCAGTTACCCTGGACGGGGGGAAGCTTTCTTT.